These 32 T cell receptor beta chains came from one sample sequenced in a study of T cell repertoires in cytomegalovirus infection. TCRdb re-called the reads through MiXCR, storing one row per CDR3 protein. This sample has approximately 700,000 distinct CDR3 sequences, with approximately 40% found just once. The sequenced sample consisted of PBMCs. The receptors derive from a human donor in good health (CMV status not recorded). Some clones in this sample may be carry-over from other donors' samples.

This clonotype was seen a handful of times. This sequence joins TRBV7-9 and TRBJ1-1; D may be TRBD1 (5 bases). V shed 5 bases and J shed 11 bases, with 24 bases lying between them. The germline V gene encodes CDR1 SEHNR and CDR2 FQNEAQ (reference sequence). There are 15 residues in the CDR3. In nucleotides, the CDR3 is TGTGCCAGCAGCCCCGCGGGACGCCGGGGGTTTGGGGCTTTCTTT. Translation: CASSPAGRRGFGAFF. Combining the CDR3 with reference TRBV7-9 and TRBJ1-1 gives the whole variable domain DTGVSQNPRHKITKRGQNVTFRCDPISEHNRLYWYRQTLGQGPEFLTYFQNEAQLEKSRLLSDRFSAERPKGSFSTLEIQRTEQGDSAMYLCASSPAGRRGFGAFFGQGTRLTVV.

Concerning this clonotype: The junction differs from germline at one of its ends, possibly a read error. The gene calls are TRBV7-2 and TRBJ2-3; D perhaps matches TRBD2 (6 bases). The CDR3 runs 15 residues. Germline lookup yields CDR1 SGHTA and CDR2 FQGNSA. CDR3 in amino acids: CSSSLVAGFTDTQYF. As DNA, the CDR3 is TGTTCCAGCAGCTTAGTGGCGGGGTTCACAGATACGCAGTATTTT.

The chain uses TRBV19 and TRBJ1-5; TRBD1 agrees at 10 bases. V shed 6 bases and J 2 bases; nucleotides not matched to a gene: 7. The CDR3 contains 16 residues. Germline V gene sequence: CDR1 LNHDA, CDR2 SQIVND (reference sequence). DNA of the CDR3: TGTGCCAGTAGGTCGCGGGACAGGGGCGGCAATCAGCCCCAGCATTTT. Protein product: CASRSRDRGGNQPQHF.

This clonotype appeared a few times. The chain joins TRBV7-8 to TRBJ1-5, with D maybe TRBD1 (5 bases). The CDR3 contains 14 residues. Germline V gene lookup returns CDR1 SGHVS and CDR2 FQNEAQ. Trimming removed 4 bases at V and 9 bases at J, with 16 bases between. The CDR3 nucleotides are TGTGCCAGCAGCTCGCAGGGTCTCTATTTGCCCCAGCATTTT. Translating gives CASSSQGLYLPQHF.

This clonotype appeared once. The chain joins TRBV5-1 to TRBJ2-4; 9 bases are a match to TRBD1. The CDR3 sequence is 17 residues long. Trimming at V came to 4 bases and at J to 3 bases, leaving 11 bases not matched to a gene. Germline values: CDR1 SGHRS, CDR2 YFSETQ. The CDR3 is CASSPGDRDLDKNIQYF. The CDR3 DNA follows: TGCGCCAGCAGCCCCGGGGACAGGGACTTGGACAAAAACATTCAGTACTTC.

The sample holds a few counts of this clonotype. V usage is TRBV6-5 and J usage is TRBJ1-1, with D hard to call. Germline lookup yields CDR1 MNHEY and CDR2 SVGAGI. The CDR3 loop spans 15 amino acids. Trimming removed 6 bases at V and 0 bases at J, with 14 bases between. DNA for the CDR3: TGTGCCAGCAGAGACGCCAGCCTCATGAACACTGAAGCTTTCTTT. Amino acid sequence: CASRDASLMNTEAFF.

CDR3 amino acids: CSQTGGTSTDTQYF. CDR3 sequence (DNA): TGCAGCCAAACAGGCGGGACAAGCACAGATACGCAGTATTTT. The J gene is TRBJ2-3, the V gene TRBV29-1, with D perhaps assigned TRBD1 or TRBD2 (6 bases each). This CDR3 contains 14 residues. Germline V gives CDR1 SQVTM, CDR2 ANQGSEA. Trimming left V 8 bases short and J 0 bases short, with 15 bases between.

This chain connects TRBV12-3 or TRBV12-4 to TRBJ1-1, with TRBD1 as a possible D gene (5 bases). The CDR3 loop spans 13 amino acids. V shed 6 bases and J shed 6 bases, with 14 bases lying between them. The chain's CDR3 is CASRLGVRAEAFF. CDR3 sequence (DNA): TGTGCCAGCAGGCTAGGGGTCCGCGCTGAAGCTTTCTTT.

The chain carries TRBV19 and TRBJ2-5; TRBD2 aligns across 7 bases. The V segment lost 5 bases and the J segment 5 bases; nucleotides outside the gene matches: 8. The length of the CDR3 is 14 residues. From germline, CDR1 is LNHDA and CDR2 SQIVND (reference sequence). CDR3 DNA sequence: TGTGCCAGTAGTTTGGCGGGAGATCGGGAGACCCAGTACTTC. This sequence encodes CASSLAGDRETQYF.

This clonotype was recorded a few times. The gene calls are TRBV7-2 and TRBJ2-3, with a possible D match to TRBD1 (5 bases). V lost 3 bases and J 0 bases, leaving 7 bases between the germline ends. Per the germline V gene, CDR1 is SGHTA and CDR2 is FQGNSA. The length of the CDR3 is 14 residues. Here the CDR3 reads CASSLTVSTDTQYF. As DNA, the CDR3 is TGTGCCAGCAGCTTGACAGTGAGCACAGATACGCAGTATTTT.

The chain couples TRBV4-1 to TRBJ2-7; 11 nucleotides agree with TRBD1. V dropped 2 bases and J dropped 6; count of bases not matched to a gene: 6. The CDR3 covers 15 residues. The germline CDR1 and CDR2 sequences are MGHRA and YSYEKL. CDR3 sequence reads: CASSQPAGQGVEQYF. The CDR3 region has the DNA TGCGCCAGCAGCCAACCCGCGGGACAGGGGGTCGAGCAGTACTTC.

This clonotype appeared a few times. The rearrangement links TRBV6-1 to TRBJ2-1; the match to TRBD2 covers 10 bases. V dropped 5 bases and J dropped 8; count of bases not matched to a gene: 12. CDR1 is MNHNS, CDR2 SASEGT, per germline. The CDR3 is 16 residues long. CDR3 nucleotide sequence: TGTGCCAGCAGTTCTTGGACTAGCGGTTCCGACGATGAGCAGTTCTTC. Its protein product is CASSSWTSGSDDEQFF.

There are many counts of this clonotype. V is TRBV7-9 and J is TRBJ1-1; maybe TRBD1 (5 bases). The CDR3 is made up of 14 amino acids. Trimming shortened V by 5 bases and J by 1 base, and 11 bases separated the two germline ends. Per germline, CDR1 SEHNR and CDR2 FQNEAQ (reference sequence). CDR3 sequence reads: CASSQGAENTEAFF. The CDR3, as DNA: TGTGCCAGCAGCCAAGGGGCAGAGAACACTGAAGCTTTCTTT. Based on the CDR3 plus reference TRBV7-9 and TRBJ1-1, the full variable domain is DTGVSQNPRHKITKRGQNVTFRCDPISEHNRLYWYRQTLGQGPEFLTYFQNEAQLEKSRLLSDRFSAERPKGSFSTLEIQRTEQGDSAMYLCASSQGAENTEAFFGQGTRLTVV.

The V and J genes are TRBV6-5 and TRBJ1-1, with D maybe TRBD1 (5 bases). Germline CDR1 and CDR2: MNHEY and SVGAGI. Trimming stripped 6 bases from V and 0 bases from J, with 17 bases between. The CDR3 runs to 16 residues. The CDR3 loop reads CASSRPGAGLNTEAFF. The DNA of the CDR3 is TGTGCCAGCAGCCGACCTGGGGCAGGCTTGAACACTGAAGCTTTCTTT.

This clonotype appeared a few times. The chain combines TRBV7-6 with TRBJ2-3, with D hard to call. V was shortened by 0 bases and J by 5 bases, with 9 bases between the two germline ends. The CDR3 spans 14 residues. Per the germline V gene, CDR1 is SGHVS and CDR2 is FNYEAQ. The DNA for the CDR3 is TGTGCCAGCAGCTTAGCAGACGTTGGAGATACGCAGTATTTT. Translation gives CASSLADVGDTQYF.

The chain uses TRBV7-2 and TRBJ2-1; perhaps TRBD1 as D (5 bases). V lost 10 bases to trimming and J lost 7 bases, with 8 bases between them. The germline gives CDR1 SGHTA, CDR2 FQGNSA. The CDR3 covers 10 residues. In DNA form, the CDR3 reads TGTGCCATCCAGGGTAATGAGCAGTTCTTC. It translates to CAIQGNEQFF.

The V gene is TRBV7-9, the J gene TRBJ2-3, with 8 positions matching TRBD1. The CDR3 loop spans 15 amino acids. J lost 0 bases, V lost 5 bases, and 4 bases had no gene match. The germline gives CDR1 SEHNR, CDR2 FQNEAQ (reference sequence). This chain's CDR3 is CASSATGGSTDTQYF. Written as DNA, the CDR3 is TGTGCCAGCAGCGCCACAGGGGGAAGCACAGATACGCAGTATTTT.

This sequence joins TRBV11-2 and TRBJ2-3, with D possibly being TRBD2 (7 bases). This CDR3 contains 16 residues. Trimming removed 6 bases at V and 0 bases at J, with 16 bases between. Per the germline V gene, CDR1 is SGHAT and CDR2 is FQNNGV. CDR3 coding DNA: TGTGCCAGCAGTCTCCGCGGGGGCGCTAGCACAGATACGCAGTATTTT. It yields the protein CASSLRGGASTDTQYF.

The V and J genes are TRBV20-1 and TRBJ2-3, with D perhaps TRBD2 (6 bases). Trimming stripped 4 bases from V and 4 bases from J, with 21 bases between. The CDR3 has 16 amino acids. Germline V gene lookup returns CDR1 DFQATT and CDR2 SNEGSKA (reference sequence). CDR3 in amino acids: CSANEGVGGLPDTQYF. The CDR3 DNA follows: TGCAGTGCTAACGAGGGTGTGGGGGGTTTGCCAGATACGCAGTATTTT.

The rearrangement uses TRBV7-6 and TRBJ2-7; TRBD2 agrees at 7 bases. Germline trimming cut 0 bases from V and 6 bases from J; bases unmatched to any gene: 8. CDR1 and CDR2 from the germline V gene are SGHVS and FNYEAQ. The CDR3 is made up of 15 amino acids. The CDR3 bases are TGTGCCAGCAGCTTAGCGGGGGGGACGCTAAGCGAGCAGTACTTC. Its translation is CASSLAGGTLSEQYF.

The V and J genes are TRBV15 and TRBJ2-2; 8 positions match TRBD2. CDR1 is LNHNV, CDR2 YYDKDF, per germline (reference sequence). V lost 3 bases, J lost 1 base, and 1 base stayed unmatched. This CDR3 is 15 amino acids long. CDR3 region: CATSSGRGNTGELFF. CDR3 DNA: TGTGCCACCAGCAGCGGGAGGGGGAACACCGGGGAGCTGTTTTTT.

The chain couples TRBV5-6 to TRBJ2-7; 9 nucleotides match TRBD1. Germline V lookup: CDR1 SGHDT, CDR2 YYEEEE. This CDR3 spans 16 amino acids. Germline trimming cut 4 bases from V and 2 bases from J; bases unmatched to any gene: 10. The CDR3 here is CASSRETGGYPYEQYF. CDR3 in DNA: TGTGCCAGCAGCCGTGAAACAGGGGGCTACCCCTACGAGCAGTACTTC.

The genes are TRBV7-2 and TRBJ2-1; 14 bases are a match to TRBD2. CDR3 size: 17 residues. Per the germline V gene, CDR1 is SGHTA and CDR2 is FQGNSA. The V and J ends lost 5 bases and 6 bases, in that order; junction bases with no gene match: 9. CDR3 sequence (DNA): TGTGCCAGCAGCAAGACTAGCGGGAGGGCCGGGGGCAATGAGCAGTTCTTC. Residues: CASSKTSGRAGGNEQFF.

The chain couples TRBV2 to TRBJ1-1, with no clear D. The CDR3 length is 12 residues. Trimming shortened V by 4 bases and J by 5 bases, and 8 bases separated the two germline ends. Germline assignment: CDR1 SNHLY and CDR2 FYNNEI. For the CDR3, the DNA is TGTGCCAGCAGTGTTGGACGGACTGAAGCTTTCTTT. Protein sequence: CASSVGRTEAFF.

The J gene is TRBJ1-3, the V gene TRBV10-3; D is ambiguous. V was pared by 7 bases and J by 1 base, with 8 bases between. CDR3 length: 13 amino acids. From germline, CDR1 is ENHRY and CDR2 SYGVKD. CDR3 sequence: CAITGDSGNTIYF. CDR3 nucleotides: TGTGCCATCACCGGGGATTCTGGAAACACCATATATTTT.

This clonotype appeared a few times. The rearrangement joins TRBV2 to TRBJ2-7; D gene ambiguous. Germline CDR1 SNHLY, CDR2 FYNNEI. Trimming took off 1 base at V and 4 bases at J, with 11 bases between the two ends. This CDR3 is built from 14 residues. Here the CDR3 DNA reads TGTGCCAGCAGTGAAGAGTCAGTTTTATACGAGCAGTACTTC. It specifies CASSEESVLYEQYF.

This clonotype is a singleton in its sample. The final CDR3 position lacks the conserved phenylalanine or tryptophan, pointing to a likely read error. The chain is built from TRBV7-2 and TRBJ2-7; weak D call: TRBD2 (7 bases). V was shortened by 4 bases and J by 4 bases, with 14 bases between the two germline ends. The CDR3 contains 14 residues. Germline CDR1 SGHTA, CDR2 FQGNSA. CDR3 in amino acids: CASSSHGGPYEQYC. The CDR3 DNA reads as TGTGCCAGCAGCTCCCACGGGGGGCCGTACGAGCAGTACTGC.

This clonotype was recorded at least ten times. The chain couples TRBV11-2 to TRBJ2-3; 9 bases agree with TRBD1. Trimming took 0 bases from V and 5 from J; bases not matched to a gene: 9. The CDR3 totals 17 residues. Germline CDR1 is SGHAT and CDR2 is FQNNGV. The CDR3 spells CASSLDGQGIWGDTQYF. In DNA, the CDR3 is TGTGCCAGCAGCTTAGATGGACAGGGGATATGGGGAGATACGCAGTATTTT.

V usage is TRBV3-1 and J usage is TRBJ2-2; D is undetermined. V lost 4 bases, J lost 3 bases, and 6 bases lay in between. The germline V gene encodes CDR1 LGHDT and CDR2 YNNKEL (reference sequence). This CDR3 comprises 13 residues. CDR3 region: CASSPLDTGELFF. In nucleotides, the CDR3 is TGTGCCAGCAGCCCTTTAGACACCGGGGAGCTGTTTTTT.

The J gene is TRBJ1-5, the V gene TRBV29-1, with D uncertain. The germline V and J ends were trimmed by 3 bases and 3 bases, with 9 bases remaining between them. Germline CDR1 reads SQVTM; CDR2 reads ANQGSEA. The length of the CDR3 is 13 residues. The CDR3 here is CSVETSANQPQHF. CDR3 DNA: TGCAGCGTTGAGACCAGCGCCAATCAGCCCCAGCATTTT.

This clonotype was counted many times. V is TRBV11-1 and J is TRBJ1-1; 11 bases map to TRBD1. The CDR3 runs to 13 residues. CDR1 SGHAT and CDR2 FQDESV come from the germline V gene (reference sequence). J gave up 7 bases and V 4 bases, and 2 bases lay outside the gene matches. CDR3 region: CASSSGQGVEAFF. DNA of the CDR3: TGTGCCAGCAGCTCGGGACAGGGGGTTGAAGCTTTCTTT.

The V and J genes are TRBV27 and TRBJ2-7; 9 positions agree with TRBD2. V lost 4 bases to trimming and J lost 0 bases; unmatched junction nucleotides: 7. CDR1 and CDR2 from the germline V gene are MNHEY and SMNVEV (reference sequence). The CDR3 contains 16 residues. The CDR3 bases are TGTGCCAGCAGTTCCTCTAGCGGGATAAGCTCCTACGAGCAGTACTTC. Amino acid sequence: CASSSSSGISSYEQYF.